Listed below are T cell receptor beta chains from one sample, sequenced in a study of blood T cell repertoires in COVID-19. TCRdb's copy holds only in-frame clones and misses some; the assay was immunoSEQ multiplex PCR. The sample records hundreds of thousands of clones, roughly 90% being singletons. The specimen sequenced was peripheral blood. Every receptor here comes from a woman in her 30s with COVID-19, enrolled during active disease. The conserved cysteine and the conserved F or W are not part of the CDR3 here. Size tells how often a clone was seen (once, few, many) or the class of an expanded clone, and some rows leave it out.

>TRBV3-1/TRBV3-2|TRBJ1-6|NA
ASSQEGAGNNSPLH
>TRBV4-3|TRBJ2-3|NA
ASSQEPRGTDTQY
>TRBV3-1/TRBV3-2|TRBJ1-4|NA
ASSPSGQGEKLF
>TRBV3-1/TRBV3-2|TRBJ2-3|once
ASSPGLAGVFDTQY
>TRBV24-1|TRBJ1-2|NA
ATSEGSYGYT
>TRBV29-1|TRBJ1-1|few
SVDFTTRRFEAF
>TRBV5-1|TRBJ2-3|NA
ASSLGTSGITDTQY
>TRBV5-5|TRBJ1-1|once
ASTGSGTGPNTEAF
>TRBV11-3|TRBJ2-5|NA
ASSLGASGGEETQY
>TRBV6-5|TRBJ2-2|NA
ASRPTGLPTGELF
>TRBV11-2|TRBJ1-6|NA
ASSRPGTANSPLH
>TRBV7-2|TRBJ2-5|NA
ASSSIRLAGGSETQY
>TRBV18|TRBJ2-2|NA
ASLSSRETGELF
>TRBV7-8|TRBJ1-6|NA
ASSLDRGRHSPLH
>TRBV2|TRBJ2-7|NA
ASRELLAGGYEQY
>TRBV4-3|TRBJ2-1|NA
ASSPRGLAGGNEQF
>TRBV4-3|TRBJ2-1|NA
ASSQGDGRLYNEQF
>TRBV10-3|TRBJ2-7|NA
AISESKGHLVQY
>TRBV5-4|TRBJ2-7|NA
ASSPGLAGAEQY
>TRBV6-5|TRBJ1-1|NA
ASSQGGDTEAF